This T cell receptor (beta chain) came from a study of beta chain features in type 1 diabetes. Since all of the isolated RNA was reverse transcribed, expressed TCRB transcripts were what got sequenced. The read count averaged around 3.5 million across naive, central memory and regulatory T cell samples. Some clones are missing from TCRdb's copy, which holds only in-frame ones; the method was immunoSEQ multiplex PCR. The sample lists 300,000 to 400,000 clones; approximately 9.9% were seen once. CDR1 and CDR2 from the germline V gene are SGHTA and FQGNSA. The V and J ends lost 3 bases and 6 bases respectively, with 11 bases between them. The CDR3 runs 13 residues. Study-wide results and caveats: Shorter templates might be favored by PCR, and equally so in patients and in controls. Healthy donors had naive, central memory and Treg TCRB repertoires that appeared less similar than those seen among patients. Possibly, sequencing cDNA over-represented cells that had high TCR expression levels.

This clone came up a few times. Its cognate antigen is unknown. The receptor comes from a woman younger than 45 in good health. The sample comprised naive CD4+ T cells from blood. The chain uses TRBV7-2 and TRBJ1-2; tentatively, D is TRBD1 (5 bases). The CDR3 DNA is TGTGCCAGCAGCTTGGGGACTGAGGATGGCTACACCTTC. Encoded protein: CASSLGTEDGYTF.